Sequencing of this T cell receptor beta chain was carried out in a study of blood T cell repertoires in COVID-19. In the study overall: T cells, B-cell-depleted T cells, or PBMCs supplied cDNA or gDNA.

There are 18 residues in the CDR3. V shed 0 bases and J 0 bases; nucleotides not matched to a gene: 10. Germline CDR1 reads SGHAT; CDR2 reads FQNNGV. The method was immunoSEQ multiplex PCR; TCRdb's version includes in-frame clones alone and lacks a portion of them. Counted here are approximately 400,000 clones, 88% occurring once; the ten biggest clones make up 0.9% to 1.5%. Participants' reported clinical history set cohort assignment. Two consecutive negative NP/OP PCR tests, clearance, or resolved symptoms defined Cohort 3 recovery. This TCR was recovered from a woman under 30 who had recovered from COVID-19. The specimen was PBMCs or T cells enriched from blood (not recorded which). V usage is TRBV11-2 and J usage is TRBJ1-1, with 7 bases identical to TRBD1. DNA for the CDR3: TGTGCCAGCAGCTTAGATCCGAACAGGGGAATCATGAACACTGAAGCTTTCTTT. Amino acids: CASSLDPNRGIMNTEAFF. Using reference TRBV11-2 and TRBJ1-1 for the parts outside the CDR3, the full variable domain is EAGVAQSPRYKIIEKRQSVAFWCNPISGHATLYWYQQILGQGPKLLIQFQNNGVVDDSQLPKDRFSAERLKGVDSTLKIQPAKLEDSAVYLCASSLDPNRGIMNTEAFFGQGTRLTVV.